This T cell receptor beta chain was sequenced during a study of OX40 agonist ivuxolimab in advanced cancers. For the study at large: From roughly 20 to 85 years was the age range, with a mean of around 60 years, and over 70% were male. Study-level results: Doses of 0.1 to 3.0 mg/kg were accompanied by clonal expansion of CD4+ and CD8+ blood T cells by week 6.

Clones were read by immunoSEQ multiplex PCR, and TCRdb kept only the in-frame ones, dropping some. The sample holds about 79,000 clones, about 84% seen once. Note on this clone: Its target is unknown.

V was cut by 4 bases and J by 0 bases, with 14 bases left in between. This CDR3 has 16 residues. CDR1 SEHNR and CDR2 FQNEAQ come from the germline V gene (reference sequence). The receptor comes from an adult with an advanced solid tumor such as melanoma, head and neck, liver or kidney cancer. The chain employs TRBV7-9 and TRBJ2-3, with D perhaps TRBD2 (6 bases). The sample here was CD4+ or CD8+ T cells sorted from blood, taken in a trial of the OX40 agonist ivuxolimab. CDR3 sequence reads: CASSSGTLASTDTQYF. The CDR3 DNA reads TGTGCCAGCAGCTCAGGGACTCTAGCTAGCACAGATACGCAGTATTTT.